Below, 16 T cell receptor beta chains from the same sample are listed, as sequenced in a study of cytomegalovirus exposure and HLA in healthy donors. PCR employed 60 Vbeta and 13 Jbeta primers. Method: immunoSEQ multiplex PCR; TCRdb's copy keeps in-frame clones and lacks some. The data contain 150,000 to 200,000 clones, roughly 80% of them singletons. Material for sequencing was PBMCs. Receptors were obtained from a human donor in good health.

In its sample, this clone was seen a few times. The V call is TRBV6-5, the J call TRBJ2-2, with a possible D match to TRBD2 (5 bases). V gave up 1 base and J gave up 7 bases, with 10 bases separating them. The germline V gene has CDR1 MNHEY and CDR2 SVGAGI. The CDR3 is 14 residues long. The CDR3: CASSYFRAGGELFF. The CDR3 DNA reads TGTGCCAGCAGTTACTTTCGGGCGGGCGGGGAGCTGTTTTTT.

This chain joins TRBV6-6 and TRBJ1-1, with a weak D call TRBD1 (6 bases). The CDR3 extends over 14 amino acids. Germline V gives CDR1 MNHNY, CDR2 SVGAGI (reference sequence). The V end lost 5 bases, the J end lost 1 base, and 11 bases lay between the germline ends. This CDR3 is CASSLLTGNTEAFF. The DNA of the CDR3 is TGTGCCAGCAGTCTCCTGACAGGGAACACTGAAGCTTTCTTT.

This clone was seen once. Sequence at one end of the junction differs from germline and may be a read error. The chain links TRBV7-6 to TRBJ2-1, with TRBD1 matching 8 bases. This CDR3 is built from 14 residues. CDR1 and CDR2 (germline): SGHVS, FNYEAQ. The CDR3 region is CASSSYRGDNERFF. In nucleotides, the CDR3 is TGTGCCAGCAGTTCCTACAGGGGGGACAATGAGCGGTTCTTC.

V and J are TRBV6-5 and TRBJ2-5, with 7 bases lining up with TRBD2. The V gene's germline CDR1 is MNHEY and CDR2 SVGAGI. V shed 9 bases and J 2 bases; nucleotides not matched to a gene: 6. This CDR3 is built from 13 residues. In DNA form, the CDR3 reads TGTGCCAGTTTCGAAGCGGGACAAGAGACCCAGTACTTC. Translation gives CASFEAGQETQYF.

This chain connects TRBV12-5 to TRBJ1-2; no definite D call. The germline V and J ends were trimmed by 2 bases and 8 bases, with 9 bases remaining between them. CDR1 is LGHNT, CDR2 FRNRAP, per germline. The CDR3 consists of 12 residues. CDR3 bases: TGTGCTAGTGGTTTGCTCTTATTAGGCTACACCTTC. Its protein is CASGLLLLGYTF. The whole variable domain, filled in from reference TRBV12-5 and TRBJ1-2, reads DARVTQTPRHKVTEMGQEVTMRCQPILGHNTVFWYRQTMMQGLELLAYFRNRAPLDDSGMPKDRFSAEMPDATLATLKIQPSEPRDSAVYFCASGLLLLGYTFGSGTRLTVV.

This clone was counted once. The chain joins TRBV5-1 to TRBJ2-7; 8 positions match TRBD1. CDR1 is SGHRS and CDR2 is YFSETQ in the germline V gene. The CDR3 consists of 15 residues. V trimming: 7 bases; J trimming: 5 bases; junction bases outside the gene matches: 14. The CDR3 loop is CASSTTGTGKNEQYF. As DNA, the CDR3 is TGCGCCAGCTCGACCACCGGGACAGGCAAGAACGAGCAGTACTTC.

This clone has more than one count but fewer than ten. The chain couples TRBV9 to TRBJ1-2; D unresolved. Per the germline V gene, CDR1 is SGDLS and CDR2 is YYNGEE. The CDR3 length is 12 residues. V shed 5 bases and J shed 1 base, with 6 bases lying between them. CDR3 region: CASRRRNYGYTF. In nucleotides, the CDR3 is TGTGCCAGCAGGCGGCGTAACTATGGCTACACCTTC.

The genes are TRBV10-2 and TRBJ2-2, with D possibly being TRBD1 (5 bases). The germline V and J ends were trimmed by 9 bases and 6 bases, with 20 bases remaining between them. This CDR3 region has 15 residues. Germline V lookup: CDR1 WSHSY, CDR2 SAAADI. CDR3 nucleotides: TGCGCCAGTAGGGGTGGTCAGGGTCTGGCCGGGGAGCTGTTTTTT. Translated: CASRGGQGLAGELFF.

On this clone itself: At one boundary the junction diverges from the germline segment, which might be a read error. This chain uses TRBV7-7 with TRBJ2-1; D unresolved. The CDR3 length is 13 residues. Per germline, CDR1 SSHAT and CDR2 FNYEAQ (reference sequence). The CDR3 spells CASSSTLHNEQFF. CDR3 nucleotide sequence: TGTGCTAGCAGCTCCACGCTACACAATGAGCAGTTCTTC.

V usage is TRBV19 and J usage is TRBJ2-3, with D perhaps TRBD1 (5 bases). Per the germline V gene, CDR1 is LNHDA and CDR2 is SQIVND (reference sequence). With 3 bases removed from V and 2 bases from J, the gap between germline ends came to 9 bases. The CDR3 is 14 amino acids. This CDR3 reads CASSIDRTTDTQYF. CDR3 DNA sequence: TGTGCCAGTAGTATTGACAGAACCACAGATACGCAGTATTTT.

The gene calls are TRBV7-9 and TRBJ1-5; D is undetermined. Germline CDR1 is SEHNR and CDR2 is FQNEAQ (reference sequence). Between the trimmed V and J ends, which lost 1 base and 0 bases, there was a span of 16 bases. The CDR3 runs 18 residues. The CDR3 region is CASSLGVAGGYSNQPQHF. CDR3 bases: TGTGCCAGCAGCTTAGGGGTAGCGGGAGGGTATAGCAATCAGCCCCAGCATTTT.

The J gene is TRBJ2-7, the V gene TRBV7-2, with 11 bases fitting TRBD2. The CDR3 length is 15 residues. Germline V lookup: CDR1 SGHTA, CDR2 FQGNSA. The junction had 8 bases not matched to a gene; V was cut back by 3 bases and J by 7 bases. The CDR3 sequence: CASSFSGGASVEQYF. In nucleotides, the CDR3 is TGTGCCAGCAGCTTTAGCGGGGGGGCCTCAGTGGAGCAGTACTTC.

This clone occurred a few times. The gene calls are TRBV4-3 and TRBJ2-1; 11 bases map to TRBD1. The CDR3 contains 15 residues. Germline loops: CDR1 LGHNA, CDR2 YSLEER. V gave up 2 bases and J gave up 6 bases; unmatched junction bases: 3. CDR3 nucleotide sequence: TGCGCCAGCAGCCAACCAGGGACAGGGGGCAATGAGCAGTTCTTC. Amino acid sequence: CASSQPGTGGNEQFF.

The chain has TRBV9 and TRBJ2-2; tentatively, D is TRBD1 (5 bases). The CDR3 contains 17 residues. Germline loops: CDR1 SGDLS, CDR2 YYNGEE. V shed 3 bases and J shed 0 bases, with 15 bases lying between them. The CDR3 spells CASSEKKAGTNTGELFF. The CDR3 nucleotides are TGTGCCAGCAGCGAGAAAAAGGCAGGGACGAACACCGGGGAGCTGTTTTTT.

The chain couples TRBV29-1 to TRBJ2-3, with 7 positions matching TRBD2. Germline V lookup: CDR1 SQVTM, CDR2 ANQGSEA. V shed 6 bases and J 6 bases; nucleotides not matched to a gene: 6. The CDR3 is 12 amino acids. The CDR3 DNA sequence: TGCAGCGTGGAGGACGGGGGGGATACGCAGTATTTT. Translating it yields CSVEDGGDTQYF.

The chain recombines TRBV4-2 with TRBJ2-7, with 9 bases lining up with TRBD1. Unmatched junction bases numbered 6, after V lost 4 bases and J lost 2 bases. This CDR3 is 15 amino acids long. The germline V gene encodes CDR1 LGHNA and CDR2 YNFKEQ. The CDR3 here is CASSPSDRGPYEQYF. The DNA of the CDR3 is TGTGCCAGCAGCCCATCGGACAGGGGCCCCTACGAGCAGTACTTC.